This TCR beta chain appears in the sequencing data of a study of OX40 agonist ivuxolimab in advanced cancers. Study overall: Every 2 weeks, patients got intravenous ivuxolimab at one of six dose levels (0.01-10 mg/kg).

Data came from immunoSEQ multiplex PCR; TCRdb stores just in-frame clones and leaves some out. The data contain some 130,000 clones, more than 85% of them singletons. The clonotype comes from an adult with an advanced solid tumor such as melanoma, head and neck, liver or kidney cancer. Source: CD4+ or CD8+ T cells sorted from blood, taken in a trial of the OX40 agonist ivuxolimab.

CDR3 protein: CASSPAKGNTEAFF. In DNA, the CDR3 is TGTGCCAGCTCACCGGCCAAGGGAAACACTGAAGCTTTCTTT. This rearrangement joins TRBV18 to TRBJ1-1; D gene ambiguous. The germline CDR1 and CDR2 sequences are KGHSH and LQKENI. The CDR3 extends over 14 amino acids. V was cut by 3 bases and J by 2 bases, with 10 bases left in between.